The 9 T cell receptor beta chains in this list originate from one sample, sequenced in a study of early T cells in non-severe SARS-CoV-2 infection. TCRdb processed the 5' RACE reads anew with MiXCR; each CDR3 protein has one entry. The table has about 49,000 distinct CDR3 sequences, about 10% seen once. The sequenced sample consisted of whole blood. Receptors originate from an adult who was a healthcare worker with PCR-confirmed SARS-CoV-2 infection or an uninfected control (not recorded which).

The chain couples TRBV20-1 to TRBJ2-3, with D tentatively TRBD1 (6 bases). Germline CDR1 DFQATT, CDR2 SNEGSKA (reference sequence). The CDR3 covers 13 residues. V shed 7 bases and J shed 0 bases, with 11 bases lying between them. This chain's CDR3 is CSERTASTDTQYF. The CDR3 DNA reads TGCAGTGAGAGGACAGCCAGCACAGATACGCAGTATTTT.

This clonotype was picked up a small number of times. This sequence joins TRBV11-2 and TRBJ2-1; TRBD2 might be the D (6 bases). Trimming removed 3 bases from V and 3 bases from J, with 12 bases in between. Per the germline V gene, CDR1 is SGHAT and CDR2 is FQNNGV. There are 15 residues in the CDR3. This CDR3 is CASSFLGGSYNEQFF. CDR3 sequence (DNA): TGTGCCAGCAGCTTTTTGGGGGGAAGCTACAATGAGCAGTTCTTC.

This clonotype was observed many times. The chain recombines TRBV20-1 with TRBJ1-2, with D perhaps matching TRBD1 (5 bases). Trimming removed 6 bases at V and 2 bases at J, with 13 bases between. The CDR3 consists of 13 residues. Germline CDR1 and CDR2: DFQATT and SNEGSKA (reference sequence). The CDR3 DNA sequence: TGCAGTGCCAAATTGACAGCCAACTATGGCTACACCTTC. As protein: CSAKLTANYGYTF.

The V gene is TRBV18, the J gene TRBJ2-1; possibly TRBD1 for D (6 bases). The CDR3 loop spans 16 amino acids. Trimming removed 5 bases from V and 0 bases from J, with 14 bases in between. Germline values: CDR1 KGHSH, CDR2 LQKENI. As DNA, the CDR3 is TGTGCCAGCTCATTACAGGGTCTTACCTCCTACAATGAGCAGTTCTTC. It yields the protein CASSLQGLTSYNEQFF. Variable domain in full (rest from reference TRBV18 and TRBJ2-1): NAGVMQNPRHLVRRRGQEARLRCSPMKGHSHVYWYRQLPEEGLKFMVYLQKENIIDESGMPKERFSAEFPKEGPSILRIQQVVRGDSAAYFCASSLQGLTSYNEQFFGPGTRLTVL.

This clonotype appeared many times. The rearrangement uses TRBV6-2 or TRBV6-3 and TRBJ2-2, with D hard to call. V was cut by 2 bases and J by 3 bases, with 4 bases left in between. The CDR3 extends over 13 amino acids. CDR1 MNHEY and CDR2 SVGEGT come from the germline V gene. The CDR3 here is CASSYRDTGELFF. The CDR3 nucleotides read TGTGCCAGCAGTTACAGGGACACCGGGGAGCTGTTTTTT.

The chain joins TRBV6-5 to TRBJ2-1; 10 positions match TRBD2. J gave up 4 bases and V 2 bases, and 5 bases lay outside the gene matches. The germline gives CDR1 MNHEY, CDR2 SVGAGI. The CDR3 extends over 16 amino acids. The CDR3 sequence is CASSYLTSGPYNEQFF. The CDR3 nucleotides read TGTGCCAGCAGTTACCTGACTAGCGGGCCTTACAATGAGCAGTTCTTC.

This clonotype was counted a few times. V and J are TRBV20-1 and TRBJ1-2; 8 positions agree with TRBD1. The length of the CDR3 is 15 residues. Germline CDR1 reads DFQATT; CDR2 reads SNEGSKA (reference sequence). Germline trimming cut 0 bases from V and 4 bases from J; bases unmatched to any gene: 7. The chain's CDR3 is CSARDSMGQVYGYTF. The CDR3 coding sequence is TGCAGTGCTAGAGATTCCATGGGACAGGTCTATGGCTACACCTTC.

The table lists this clonotype with a count of one. The CDR3 sequence is CASSLYGGAFGTDTQYF. The CDR3 nucleotides are TGTGCCAGCAGCTTGTACGGGGGGGCCTTCGGCACAGATACGCAGTATTTT. The rearrangement uses TRBV9 and TRBJ2-3, with 8 bases aligning to TRBD2. This CDR3 is 17 amino acids long. The V and J ends lost 4 bases and 1 base, in that order; junction bases with no gene match: 11. In germline, CDR1 is SGDLS, CDR2 YYNGEE.

This clonotype was recorded many times. The junction differs from germline at one of its ends, possibly a read error. The chain joins TRBV6-2 or TRBV6-3 to TRBJ1-1; D remains ambiguous. The CDR3 has 12 residues. Germline V gene lookup returns CDR1 MNHEY and CDR2 SVGEGT. CDR3 in DNA: TGTGCCAGCAGTTACTCGCGAAGAGCTGAAGCTTTT. It translates to CASSYSRRAEAF.